This T cell receptor beta chain is from a study of neurological immune-mediated disorders. In this sample, this clonotype turned up many times. This CDR3 region has 15 residues. Looked up from germline, CDR1 is DFQATT and CDR2 is SNEGSKA (reference sequence). V was pared by 6 bases and J by 2 bases, with 6 bases of the junction left unmatched. TCRdb fed the 5' RACE reads into MiXCR, producing one record per CDR3 protein. Of about 28,000 distinct CDR3 sequences in the sample, roughly 6.7% are singletons; the top ten hold about 9%. The receptor's source is a woman aged 45-65 years in good health. The J gene is TRBJ2-3, the V gene TRBV20-1, with 12 bases aligning to TRBD2. The sequenced sample was PBMCs. CDR3 loop: CSAKGTSGYTDTQYF. DNA for the CDR3: TGCAGTGCAAAGGGGACTAGCGGGTACACAGATACGCAGTATTTT.